This T cell receptor (beta chain) was sequenced for a study of T cells expressing NK-cell markers. Germline lookup yields CDR1 KGHDR and CDR2 SFDVKD. The CDR3 runs to 16 residues. One entry per CDR3 protein, without DNA, is what TCRdb gives after re-calling the 5' RACE reads. The sample's table shows 440,000 or so distinct CDR3 sequences. Sequencing was done on a sample of blood T cells: a sorted CD56 or NKG2C T cell subset, CD4+ or CD8+ T cells, or bulk PBMC T cells (not recorded which). This TCR came from a woman aged 18 to 75 in good health. V gene TRBV24-1 combines with J gene TRBJ2-2; the D gene TCRdb calls, TRBD1, cannot be checked with no DNA. CDR3 residues: CATSDATGGMVGELFF.